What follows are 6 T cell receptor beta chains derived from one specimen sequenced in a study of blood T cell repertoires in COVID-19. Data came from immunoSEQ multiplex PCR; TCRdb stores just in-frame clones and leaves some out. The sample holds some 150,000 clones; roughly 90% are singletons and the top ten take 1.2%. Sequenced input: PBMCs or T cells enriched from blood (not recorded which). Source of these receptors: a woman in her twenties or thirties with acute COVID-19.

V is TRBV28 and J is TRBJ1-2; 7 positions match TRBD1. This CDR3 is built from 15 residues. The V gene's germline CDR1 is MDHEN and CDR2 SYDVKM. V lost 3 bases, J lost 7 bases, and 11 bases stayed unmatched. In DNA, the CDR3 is TGTGCCAGCAGTTTTTACGACAGGGCTATCTCTGGCTACACCTTC. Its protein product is CASSFYDRAISGYTF.

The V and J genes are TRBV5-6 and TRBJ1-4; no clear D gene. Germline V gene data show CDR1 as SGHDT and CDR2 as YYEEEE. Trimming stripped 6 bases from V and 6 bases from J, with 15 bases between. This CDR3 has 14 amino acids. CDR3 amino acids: CASNSPNSDEKLFF. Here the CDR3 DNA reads TGTGCCAGCAACTCCCCCAACAGTGATGAAAAACTGTTTTTT.

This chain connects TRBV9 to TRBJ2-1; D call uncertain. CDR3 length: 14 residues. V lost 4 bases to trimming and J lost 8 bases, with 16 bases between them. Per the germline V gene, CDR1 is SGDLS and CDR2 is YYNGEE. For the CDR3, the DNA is TGTGCCAGCAGCCCCGCCCACAGAAGAGATGAGCAGTTCTTC. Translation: CASSPAHRRDEQFF. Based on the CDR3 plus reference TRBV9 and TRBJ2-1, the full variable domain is DSGVTQTPKHLITATGQRVTLRCSPRSGDLSVYWYQQSLDQGLQFLIQYYNGEERAKGNILERFSAQQFPDLHSELNLSSLELGDSALYFCASSPAHRRDEQFFGPGTRLTVL.

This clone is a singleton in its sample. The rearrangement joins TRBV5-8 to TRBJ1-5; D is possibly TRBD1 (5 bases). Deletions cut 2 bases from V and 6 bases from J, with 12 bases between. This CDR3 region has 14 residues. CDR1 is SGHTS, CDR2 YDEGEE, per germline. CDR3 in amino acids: CASSFPGYSQPQHF. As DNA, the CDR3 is TGTGCCAGCAGCTTCCCAGGGTATAGTCAGCCCCAGCATTTT.

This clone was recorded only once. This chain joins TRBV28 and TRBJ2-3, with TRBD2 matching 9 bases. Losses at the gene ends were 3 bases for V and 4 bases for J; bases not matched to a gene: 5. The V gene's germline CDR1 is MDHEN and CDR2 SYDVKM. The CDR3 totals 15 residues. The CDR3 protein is CASSFRREGADTQYF. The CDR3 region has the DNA TGTGCCAGCAGTTTCCGGCGGGAGGGGGCAGATACGCAGTATTTT.

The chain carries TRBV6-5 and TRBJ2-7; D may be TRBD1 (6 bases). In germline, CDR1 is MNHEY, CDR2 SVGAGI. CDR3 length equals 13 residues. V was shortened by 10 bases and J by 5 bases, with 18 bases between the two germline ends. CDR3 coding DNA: TGTGCCACCCACAGGGAAGCGAAGAACGAGCAGTACTTC. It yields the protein CATHREAKNEQYF.